Given below is one T cell receptor beta chain in context. The antigen is unknown. As for treatment: roughly 19 received Ad26.COV2.S at low or high dose, single or two shots; about 5 received placebo; per-sample allocation not given. The investigators took samples on day 63 after the first vaccine or placebo injection. The study used a vaccine consisting of an Ad26 vector that expressed Wuhan-strain SARS-CoV-2 spike. These data originate in a study of Ad26.COV2.S vaccination and SARS-CoV-2 variants. General study points: Vaccinees showed greater spike-specific TCR breadth than placebo recipients.

The CDR3 consists of 14 residues. Germline lookup yields CDR1 MNHEY and CDR2 SVGAGI. V lost 2 bases, J lost 0 bases, and 8 bases lay in between. Generated by immunoSEQ multiplex PCR, the TCRdb table keeps only in-frame clones and is missing some. The sample holds about 680,000 clones, around 89% seen once. The sequence was obtained from a person between 18 and 65 years old who received the Ad26.COV2.S COVID-19 vaccine or a placebo. The V gene is TRBV6-5, the J gene TRBJ2-7; D remains ambiguous. Material: peripheral blood, obtained in a trial of Ad26.COV2.S vaccine versus placebo. The CDR3 spells CASSYRPGSYEQYF. The DNA for the CDR3 is TGTGCCAGCAGTTACCGGCCGGGCTCCTACGAGCAGTACTTC.